The rows below give T cell receptor beta chains drawn from one sample of a study of OX40 agonist ivuxolimab in advanced cancers. Using immunoSEQ multiplex PCR, the repertoire was profiled, and TCRdb retains in-frame clones only, with some absent. The sample includes 100,000 to 150,000 clones, around 90% of them seen just once. The sample was CD4+ or CD8+ T cells sorted from blood, taken in a trial of the OX40 agonist ivuxolimab. These receptors came from an adult with an advanced solid tumor such as melanoma, head and neck, liver or kidney cancer. Each CDR3 is given with its conserved first and last residue. Each record gives: V gene, D gene, J gene, clone size, CDR3 protein, CDR3 DNA. A D gene is named only where the DNA matches it firmly. Size values are once, few and many counts, or a class for expanded clones, and some rows have none.

v_gene: TRBV6-1; d_gene: .; j_gene: TRBJ1-1; abundance: .; CDR3aa: CASRKGGTTIEAFF; CDR3nt: TGTGCCAGCAGGAAGGGGGGTACCACCATTGAAGCTTTCTTT
v_gene: TRBV10-3; d_gene: .; j_gene: TRBJ2-5; abundance: .; CDR3aa: CAIRGRAFGETQYF; CDR3nt: TGTGCCATCAGGGGCAGGGCATTCGGGGAGACCCAGTACTTC
v_gene: TRBV28; d_gene: .; j_gene: TRBJ2-7; abundance: .; CDR3aa: CASSFQVAGSREQYF; CDR3nt: TGTGCCAGCAGTTTCCAGGTGGCGGGATCACGCGAGCAGTACTTC
v_gene: TRBV28; d_gene: .; j_gene: TRBJ2-7; abundance: .; CDR3aa: CASRSSYEQYF; CDR3nt: TGTGCCAGCAGATCTTCCTACGAGCAGTACTTC
v_gene: TRBV6-5; d_gene: .; j_gene: TRBJ1-2; abundance: .; CDR3aa: CASSPGSSYGYTF; CDR3nt: TGTGCCAGCAGCCCGGGCTCTTCCTATGGCTACACCTTC
v_gene: TRBV5-1; d_gene: .; j_gene: TRBJ1-5; abundance: .; CDR3aa: CASSLEGISNQPQHF; CDR3nt: TGCGCCAGCAGCTTGGAAGGAATTAGCAATCAGCCCCAGCATTTT
v_gene: TRBV5-6; d_gene: .; j_gene: TRBJ1-5; abundance: once; CDR3aa: CASSRGARSNQPQHF; CDR3nt: TGTGCCAGCAGCAGGGGGGCGCGAAGCAATCAGCCCCAGCATTTT
v_gene: TRBV11-2; d_gene: TRBD2; j_gene: TRBJ2-7; abundance: .; CDR3aa: CASSPRLAGGWGEQYF; CDR3nt: TGTGCCAGCAGCCCAAGACTAGCGGGAGGGTGGGGAGAGCAGTACTTC
v_gene: TRBV6-1; d_gene: .; j_gene: TRBJ2-7; abundance: .; CDR3aa: CASRSRGSENYEQYF; CDR3nt: TGTGCCAGCAGAAGCAGGGGTAGCGAGAACTACGAGCAGTACTTC
v_gene: TRBV30; d_gene: .; j_gene: TRBJ2-5; abundance: .; CDR3aa: CAWSQGGAQETQYF; CDR3nt: TGTGCCTGGAGTCAAGGAGGGGCCCAAGAGACCCAGTACTTC
v_gene: TRBV11-2; d_gene: .; j_gene: TRBJ1-2; abundance: .; CDR3aa: CASSSRGGMGGYTF; CDR3nt: TGTGCCAGCAGCTCCCGGGGGGGGATGGGGGGCTACACCTTC
v_gene: TRBV6-6; d_gene: .; j_gene: TRBJ1-2; abundance: .; CDR3aa: CASSRHRQITNYGYTF; CDR3nt: TGTGCCAGCAGTCGCCACCGACAGATCACTAACTATGGCTACACCTTC
v_gene: TRBV28; d_gene: TRBD1; j_gene: TRBJ1-4; abundance: .; CDR3aa: CASSPGQEEKLFF; CDR3nt: TGTGCCAGCAGTCCTGGACAGGAGGAAAAACTGTTTTTT
v_gene: TRBV5-4; d_gene: .; j_gene: TRBJ2-6; abundance: .; CDR3aa: CASSPIGMGAGANVLTF; CDR3nt: TGTGCCAGCAGCCCCATAGGAATGGGTGCAGGGGCCAACGTCCTGACTTTC
v_gene: TRBV5-6; d_gene: .; j_gene: TRBJ1-1; abundance: .; CDR3aa: CASSLPPTGLTTEAFF; CDR3nt: TGTGCCAGCAGCTTGCCCCCTACAGGGCTTACCACTGAAGCTTTCTTT
v_gene: TRBV28; d_gene: TRBD2; j_gene: TRBJ2-5; abundance: .; CDR3aa: CASSRGRGRDQETQYF; CDR3nt: TGTGCCAGCAGTCGGGGACGCGGGAGGGATCAAGAGACCCAGTACTTC
v_gene: TRBV29-1; d_gene: TRBD2; j_gene: TRBJ2-7; abundance: .; CDR3aa: CSVEVTSGGYEQYF; CDR3nt: TGCAGCGTTGAAGTGACTAGCGGGGGCTACGAGCAGTACTTC
v_gene: TRBV7-2; d_gene: TRBD2; j_gene: TRBJ2-3; abundance: once; CDR3aa: CASSTTSGVGDTQYF; CDR3nt: TGTGCCAGCAGCACAACTAGCGGAGTGGGGGATACGCAGTATTTT
v_gene: TRBV6-5; d_gene: .; j_gene: TRBJ2-1; abundance: once; CDR3aa: CASSSNYNEQFF; CDR3nt: TGTGCCAGCAGTTCAAACTACAATGAGCAGTTCTTC
v_gene: TRBV28; d_gene: .; j_gene: TRBJ2-3; abundance: .; CDR3aa: CASRGPLDTQYF; CDR3nt: TGTGCCAGCAGGGGGCCGTTGGATACGCAGTATTTT
v_gene: TRBV28; d_gene: TRBD2; j_gene: TRBJ2-5; abundance: once; CDR3aa: CASWTSARETQYF; CDR3nt: TGTGCTAGCTGGACTAGCGCGAGGGAGACCCAGTACTTC
v_gene: TRBV5-1; d_gene: TRBD2; j_gene: TRBJ2-1; abundance: .; CDR3aa: CASSLVGGSVNEQFF; CDR3nt: TGCGCCAGCAGCTTGGTTGGCGGGAGCGTAAATGAGCAGTTCTTC
v_gene: TRBV20-1; d_gene: .; j_gene: TRBJ2-1; abundance: .; CDR3aa: CSARGHNEQFF; CDR3nt: TGCAGTGCTAGAGGGCACAATGAGCAGTTCTTC
v_gene: TRBV5-1; d_gene: TRBD2; j_gene: TRBJ2-1; abundance: .; CDR3aa: CASSLAGTSGIYNEQFF; CDR3nt: TGCGCCAGCAGCTTGGCCGGGACTAGCGGGATTTACAATGAGCAGTTCTTC
v_gene: TRBV6-5; d_gene: .; j_gene: TRBJ2-7; abundance: .; CDR3aa: CASSYSGGGPPYEQYF; CDR3nt: TGTGCCAGCAGTTACTCAGGGGGAGGGCCTCCCTACGAGCAGTACTTC
v_gene: TRBV28; d_gene: TRBD1; j_gene: TRBJ1-2; abundance: .; CDR3aa: CASSFGTGGLGGYGYTF; CDR3nt: TGTGCCAGCAGTTTTGGGACAGGGGGCTTAGGTGGCTATGGCTACACCTTC
v_gene: TRBV7-8; d_gene: .; j_gene: TRBJ2-7; abundance: few; CDR3aa: CASSLGDEQYF; CDR3nt: TGTGCCAGCAGCCTGGGGGACGAGCAGTACTTC
v_gene: TRBV5-1; d_gene: .; j_gene: TRBJ2-7; abundance: once; CDR3aa: CASSLGGGYEQYF; CDR3nt: TGCGCCAGCAGCTTGGGAGGGGGCTACGAGCAGTACTTC
v_gene: TRBV7-9; d_gene: TRBD2; j_gene: TRBJ2-3; abundance: .; CDR3aa: CASSLARGTSKDTQYF; CDR3nt: TGTGCCAGCAGCTTAGCGCGGGGGACTAGCAAAGATACGCAGTATTTT
v_gene: TRBV21-1; d_gene: .; j_gene: TRBJ1-3; abundance: .; CDR3aa: CASRPLPRDRDVPGNTIYF; CDR3nt: TGTGCCAGCAGACCCCTCCCCCGGGACAGGGACGTACCTGGAAACACCATATATTTT
v_gene: TRBV7-2; d_gene: TRBD2; j_gene: TRBJ2-7; abundance: few; CDR3aa: CASSLTSGRTYEQYF; CDR3nt: TGTGCCAGCAGCTTAACTAGCGGGAGAACCTACGAGCAGTACTTC
v_gene: TRBV18; d_gene: TRBD1; j_gene: TRBJ1-1; abundance: .; CDR3aa: CASSPPARGLEAFF; CDR3nt: TGTGCCAGCTCACCACCCGCCAGGGGGCTTGAAGCTTTCTTT
v_gene: TRBV10-1; d_gene: .; j_gene: TRBJ2-7; abundance: .; CDR3aa: CASSVTGEGEQYF; CDR3nt: TGCGCCAGCAGTGTAACGGGAGAAGGCGAGCAGTACTTC
v_gene: TRBV28; d_gene: .; j_gene: TRBJ1-2; abundance: .; CDR3aa: CASSPPDRYGYTF; CDR3nt: TGTGCCAGCAGCCCTCCCGACAGGTATGGCTACACCTTC
v_gene: TRBV7-9; d_gene: .; j_gene: TRBJ2-1; abundance: .; CDR3aa: CASSLAEAGGGNEQFF; CDR3nt: TGTGCCAGCAGCTTAGCTGAGGCGGGTGGGGGCAATGAGCAGTTCTTC
v_gene: TRBV19; d_gene: .; j_gene: TRBJ2-5; abundance: .; CDR3aa: CASSIVGKGETQYF; CDR3nt: TGTGCCAGTAGTATAGTCGGGAAGGGAGAGACCCAGTACTTC
v_gene: TRBV27; d_gene: TRBD1; j_gene: TRBJ2-2; abundance: .; CDR3aa: CASSLDRGGTGELFF; CDR3nt: TGTGCCAGCAGTCTGGACAGGGGTGGAACCGGGGAGCTGTTTTTT
v_gene: TRBV18; d_gene: .; j_gene: TRBJ2-7; abundance: .; CDR3aa: CASLRGTDSYEQYF; CDR3nt: TGTGCCAGCTTGCGCGGGACAGACTCCTACGAGCAGTACTTC
v_gene: TRBV6-5; d_gene: TRBD1; j_gene: TRBJ2-3; abundance: once; CDR3aa: CASSREDRGTDTQYF; CDR3nt: TGTGCCAGCAGCCGAGAGGACAGGGGCACAGATACGCAGTATTTT
v_gene: TRBV7-3; d_gene: TRBD1; j_gene: TRBJ2-1; abundance: .; CDR3aa: CASSTDRGSNNEQFF; CDR3nt: TGTGCCAGCAGCACGGACAGGGGCTCTAACAATGAGCAGTTCTTC
v_gene: TRBV18; d_gene: TRBD1; j_gene: TRBJ2-7; abundance: .; CDR3aa: CASSPDRGLSYEQYF; CDR3nt: TGTGCCAGCTCACCTGACAGGGGGCTCTCCTACGAGCAGTACTTC
v_gene: TRBV15; d_gene: TRBD1; j_gene: TRBJ1-4; abundance: .; CDR3aa: CATSRGYGGGGEKLFF; CDR3nt: TGTGCCACCAGCAGAGGTTATGGAGGGGGCGGTGAAAAACTGTTTTTT
v_gene: TRBV10-3; d_gene: .; j_gene: TRBJ1-2; abundance: .; CDR3aa: CAISQGRNNYGYTF; CDR3nt: TGTGCCATCAGTCAGGGAAGGAATAACTATGGCTACACCTTC
v_gene: TRBV9; d_gene: .; j_gene: TRBJ1-5; abundance: .; CDR3aa: CASSVSPASNQPQHF; CDR3nt: TGTGCCAGCAGCGTATCTCCCGCCTCAAATCAGCCCCAGCATTTT
v_gene: TRBV7-9; d_gene: .; j_gene: TRBJ2-1; abundance: .; CDR3aa: CASRLGVLAYNEQFF; CDR3nt: TGTGCCAGCAGACTAGGGGTGTTGGCCTACAATGAGCAGTTCTTC
v_gene: TRBV4-1; d_gene: TRBD2; j_gene: TRBJ2-3; abundance: .; CDR3aa: CASSQDGLAGGFTDTQYF; CDR3nt: TGCGCCAGCAGCCAGGATGGACTAGCGGGAGGGTTCACAGATACGCAGTATTTT
v_gene: TRBV10-3; d_gene: TRBD1; j_gene: TRBJ1-3; abundance: .; CDR3aa: CAIRGGTANSGNTIYF; CDR3nt: TGTGCCATCAGGGGGGGGACAGCGAACTCTGGAAACACCATATATTTT
v_gene: TRBV19; d_gene: TRBD1; j_gene: TRBJ1-4; abundance: .; CDR3aa: CASSLWTGFKSEKLFF; CDR3nt: TGTGCCAGTAGTCTATGGACAGGGTTTAAGTCGGAAAAACTGTTTTTT
v_gene: TRBV16; d_gene: TRBD1; j_gene: TRBJ2-3; abundance: .; CDR3aa: CASSHAGGLADTQYF; CDR3nt: TGTGCCAGCAGCCATGCAGGGGGATTGGCAGATACGCAGTATTTT
v_gene: TRBV4-3; d_gene: .; j_gene: TRBJ2-7; abundance: .; CDR3aa: CASSLGLRVEQYF; CDR3nt: TGCGCCAGCAGCCTTGGTCTCCGTGTCGAGCAGTACTTC
v_gene: TRBV21-1; d_gene: .; j_gene: TRBJ2-1; abundance: .; CDR3aa: CASSKEGYNEQFF; CDR3nt: TGTGCCAGCAGCAAAGAGGGGTACAATGAGCAGTTCTTC
v_gene: TRBV7-7; d_gene: .; j_gene: TRBJ1-1; abundance: once; CDR3aa: CASSLCPGEAFF; CDR3nt: TGTGCTAGCAGCTTATGCCCAGGGGAAGCTTTCTTT
v_gene: TRBV19; d_gene: .; j_gene: TRBJ1-2; abundance: .; CDR3aa: CASSDTSQGRGYTF; CDR3nt: TGTGCCAGTAGTGACACCTCCCAGGGGAGAGGCTACACCTTC